A selection of T cell receptor beta chains follows, all from one sample in a study of CD8+ T cells in alopecia areata. Libraries were prepared by immunoSEQ multiplex PCR; TCRdb keeps only in-frame clonotypes and omits some of them. This table holds roughly 19,000 clones, around 66% found once. Material: skin, obtained at week 0. The receptors originated from a human donor with alopecia areata. CDR3s include the opening cysteine and the closing phenylalanine or tryptophan. The D gene is left open where the match is weak. Clone sizes are given selectively: once, few, many, or a class where the clone is expanded.

v_gene	j_gene	d_gene	abundance	CDR3aa	CDR3nt
TRBV5-1	TRBJ2-3	.	.	CASSLSATGTDTQYF	TGCGCCAGCAGCTTGTCAGCGACCGGCACAGATACGCAGTATTTT
TRBV7-6	TRBJ1-5	.	.	CASSLAPWRSGNQPQHF	TGTGCCAGCAGCTTAGCGCCCTGGAGGTCGGGCAATCAGCCCCAGCATTTT
TRBV5-5	TRBJ2-3	TRBD2	.	CASSFQQTSGGYLHVDTQYF	TGTGCCAGCAGCTTCCAACAGACTAGCGGGGGGTACCTTCATGTGGATACGCAGTATTTT
TRBV6-9	TRBJ2-1	TRBD1	.	CAARDVGGVIGDEQFF	TGTGCCGCCAGGGATGTAGGGGGCGTGATAGGAGATGAGCAGTTCTTC
TRBV7-2	TRBJ2-7	.	medium-sized	CASTVEVTHEQYF	TGTGCCAGCACCGTAGAGGTGACCCACGAGCAGTACTTC
TRBV27	TRBJ1-2	TRBD1	.	CASSHRQGSDGYTF	TGTGCCAGCAGTCATCGACAGGGTTCCGATGGCTACACCTTC
TRBV5-1	TRBJ2-2	.	.	CASSLAGPLDGELFF	TGCGCCAGCAGCTTGGCCGGCCCGTTGGACGGGGAGCTGTTTTTT
TRBV11-1	TRBJ2-3	TRBD2	.	CASSRTSGGTPSTDTQYF	TGTGCCAGCAGCCGGACTAGCGGGGGGACTCCTAGCACAGATACGCAGTATTTT
TRBV7-3	TRBJ1-1	.	once	CASSLVAGSEAFF	TGTGCCAGCAGCTTAGTCGCGGGCTCTGAAGCTTTCTTT
TRBV18	TRBJ1-1	.	.	CASSPGTEAFF	TGTGCCAGCTCACCGGGCACTGAAGCTTTCTTT
TRBV7-2	TRBJ2-7	.	.	CASSLGREGEQYF	TGTGCCAGCAGCTTAGGAAGGGAAGGCGAGCAGTACTTC
TRBV14	TRBJ2-2	.	once	CASSQVGPGELFF	TGTGCCAGCAGCCAAGTGGGGCCCGGGGAGCTGTTTTTT
TRBV15	TRBJ1-3	.	.	CATSREGRRNTIYF	TGTGCCACCAGCAGAGAGGGCCGGAGAAACACCATATATTTT
TRBV16	TRBJ2-1	TRBD1	.	CASSQRTGVYNEQFF	TGTGCCAGCAGCCAAAGGACAGGAGTTTACAATGAGCAGTTCTTC
TRBV7-2	TRBJ2-1	TRBD2	.	CASRGTSFYNEQFF	TGTGCCAGCAGAGGGACTAGCTTCTACAATGAGCAGTTCTTC
TRBV6-5	TRBJ1-4	.	.	CASTGGRGSEKLFF	TGTGCCAGCACCGGGGGGAGGGGTAGTGAAAAACTGTTTTTT
TRBV7-7	TRBJ2-1	.	few	CASSLGGESNEQFF	TGTGCTAGCAGCTTAGGCGGGGAGAGCAATGAGCAGTTCTTC
TRBV9	TRBJ1-1	.	.	CASSVHMNTEAFF	TGTGCCAGCAGCGTTCATATGAACACTGAAGCTTTCTTT
TRBV5-1	TRBJ2-1	TRBD1	few	CASSTGQGTEQFF	TGCGCCAGCAGCACCGGACAGGGTACTGAGCAGTTCTTC
TRBV7-2	TRBJ2-2	.	.	CASSLDRDRRHGELFF	TGTGCCAGCAGCTTAGACCGGGACCGCCGGCACGGGGAGCTGTTTTTT
TRBV19	TRBJ2-4	TRBD2	.	CASSKTSGTKNIQYF	TGTGCCAGTAGTAAGACTAGCGGGACCAAAAACATTCAGTACTTC
TRBV11-3	TRBJ2-1	.	.	CASSGGPATNEQFF	TGTGCCAGCAGCGGGGGACCAGCGACCAATGAGCAGTTCTTC
TRBV27	TRBJ2-3	.	.	CASSLRDTQYF	TGTGCCAGCAGTTTAAGAGATACGCAGTATTTT
TRBV4-1	TRBJ1-3	.	.	CASSQRQIGGTSGNTIYF	TGCGCCAGCAGCCAACGGCAAATAGGCGGCACTTCTGGAAACACCATATATTTT
TRBV7-7	TRBJ2-5	TRBD2	.	CASSISGGAGETQYF	TGTGCTAGCAGCATTAGCGGGGGGGCCGGAGAGACCCAGTACTTC
TRBV7-6	TRBJ2-7	.	.	CASSLRPHGNWGPSHEQYF	TGTGCCAGCAGCTTACGTCCACACGGTAATTGGGGCCCCTCTCACGAGCAGTACTTC
TRBV5-1	TRBJ2-4	TRBD2	.	CASSLAGDYNLAKNIQYF	TGCGCCAGCAGCTTGGCCGGGGACTATAACTTAGCCAAAAACATTCAGTACTTC
TRBV6-6	TRBJ2-7	TRBD2	once	CATARGAYEQYF	TGTGCCACCGCGCGGGGGGCCTACGAGCAGTACTTC
TRBV7-2	TRBJ1-4	.	.	CASSSQEPATNEKLFF	TGTGCCAGCAGCTCCCAGGAGCCTGCAACTAATGAAAAACTGTTTTTT
TRBV7-2	TRBJ1-3	TRBD1	.	CASSPRTGSGNTIYF	TGTGCCAGCAGCCCGCGGACAGGGTCTGGAAACACCATATATTTT
TRBV6-5	TRBJ2-3	.	once	CASSGAMIDTQYF	TGTGCCAGCTCGGGGGCCATGATAGATACGCAGTATTTT
TRBV7-2	TRBJ2-5	.	.	CASSLGLGIQETQYF	TGTGCCAGCAGCTTAGGCTTAGGGATCCAAGAGACCCAGTACTTC
TRBV27	TRBJ1-5	.	.	CASSPSRNQPQHF	TGTGCCAGCAGTCCCTCCCGGAATCAGCCCCAGCATTTT
TRBV6-6	TRBJ1-3	.	.	CASSSQGSGNTIYF	TGTGCCAGCAGTTCCCAGGGCTCTGGAAACACCATATATTTT
TRBV19	TRBJ1-3	.	.	CASSRGASGNTIYF	TGTGCCAGTAGTCGGGGAGCCTCTGGAAACACCATATATTTT
TRBV29-1	TRBJ1-1	.	few	CSVLRGLNTEAFF	TGCAGCGTGTTACGGGGCTTGAACACTGAAGCTTTCTTT
TRBV5-1	TRBJ2-3	.	.	CASSLQVGNTDTQYF	TGCGCCAGCAGCTTGCAGGTCGGGAACACAGATACGCAGTATTTT
TRBV7-2	TRBJ1-6	TRBD1	.	CASSLGTGFNSPLHF	TGTGCCAGCAGCCTCGGGACAGGTTTCAATTCACCCCTCCACTTT
TRBV4-1	TRBJ2-7	.	.	CASSPNPGPGKAYEQYF	TGCGCCAGCAGCCCCAACCCGGGCCCAGGAAAAGCCTACGAGCAGTACTTC
TRBV7-9	TRBJ2-7	.	.	CASSLRQGESEQYF	TGTGCCAGCAGCTTAAGGCAAGGGGAATCCGAGCAGTACTTC
TRBV6-5	TRBJ1-2	TRBD1	.	CASSAHHGTADGYTF	TGTGCCAGCAGTGCCCATCACGGGACAGCGGATGGCTACACCTTC
TRBV5-1	TRBJ2-3	.	.	CASSLSAGGANPAQYF	TGCGCCAGCAGCTTATCCGCCGGCGGCGCCAACCCCGCGCAGTATTTT
TRBV21-1	TRBJ2-7	.	few	CASSKGAPYEQYF	TGTGCCAGCAGCAAAGGGGCACCCTACGAGCAGTACTTC
TRBV30	TRBJ2-7	TRBD2	.	CAWMGGIQNSYEQYF	TGTGCCTGGATGGGAGGGATTCAAAACTCCTACGAGCAGTACTTC
TRBV7-2	TRBJ2-1	TRBD2	.	CASSLGPYSGRNEQFF	TGTGCCAGCAGCTTAGGGCCTTATAGCGGGCGTAATGAGCAGTTCTTC
TRBV6-1	TRBJ2-1	TRBD1	.	CASSEGQGAYNEQFF	TGTGCCAGCAGTGAAGGACAGGGGGCTTACAATGAGCAGTTCTTC
TRBV19	TRBJ1-2	TRBD1	.	CASTDRGYGYTF	TGTGCCAGTACAGACAGGGGCTATGGCTACACCTTC
TRBV5-5	TRBJ2-5	TRBD2	few	CASRLKASGVHREEGTQYF	TGTGCCAGCAGATTAAAGGCTAGCGGGGTCCACCGGGAGGAGGGGACCCAGTACTTC
TRBV2	TRBJ2-7	TRBD1	.	CASSRAGQGYEQYF	TGTGCCAGCAGTCGAGCCGGACAGGGCTACGAGCAGTACTTC
TRBV4-1	TRBJ2-7	.	.	CASSIAFSYEQYF	TGCGCCAGCAGCATAGCCTTCTCCTACGAGCAGTACTTC